This T cell receptor beta chain was identified during a study of blood T cells in healthy people across ages (dated by TCRdb to 2014 to 2015). Background on the whole study: In model experiments, template switching captured about one uniquely barcoded TCR beta cDNA molecule for every two T cells. To track age-related changes in TCR beta repertoire diversity, the study relied on deep sequencing normalized with unique cDNA molecular identifiers. The donors were split into four age groups: young (average 16 years), middle-aged (over 35), aged (more than 60) and long-lived (about 82). To avoid experimental bias, donors of different ages were randomly spread across the sequencing lanes. Using the same blood draw, the study looked at two additional independent replicas of 1 million unique cDNA reads for two donors, one aged 18 to 30 and the other aged 80 or older. Results the study describes overall, beyond this receptor: The long-lived group showed more naive CD4+ T cells, fewer expanded clones and increased TCR diversity than the aged group, suggesting age selection. A strong correlation was found between observed TCR beta diversity and the percentage of naive T cells measured by flow cytometry. Estimates of total diversity based on one million sequenced T cells were considered lower bounds and underestimates. As age increased, observed TCR beta diversity per million T cells dropped in a roughly linear way, and a significant reduction was already evident by age 40. Because the CMV infection status of the donors was unknown, age-related changes in expanded clonotypes may potentially have been confounded. Bulk unsorted PBMC profiling prevented conclusive comparison of naive and antigen-experienced compartments.

The donors were a few dozen Caucasian individuals from Russia, aged roughly 6 to 100 years, who were systemically healthy. Each donor gave ten milliliters of peripheral blood, drawn into EDTA-treated Vacutainer tubes. Ficoll-Paque density-gradient centrifugation was used to isolate PBMCs, with at least 6.5 million per sample. Trizol reagent was used to extract total RNA from the PBMCs, yielding at least 6 micrograms per sample. Naive CD45RAhigh/CD27high T cell percentages were measured by flow cytometry on a PBMC aliquot from every donor. Including the terminal cysteine and phenylalanine, the CDR3 comprises 13 residues. This entry keeps only the CDR3 DNA: 39 bases, framed from base 1. According to the germline V gene, CDR1 reads ENHRY and CDR2 reads SYGVKD. V loses 2 bases, J loses 5 bases, and the germline ends lie 10 bases apart. This clonotype was detected only a few times. Its antigen specificity is not known. No clone much larger than this one lies a single base away; base qualities are absent.

The library relied on 5' RACE. The sample was run on an Illumina HiSeq 2500. A second PCR of roughly 7 to 11 cycles was performed with a sample-barcoded 5' primer and a J-beta primer mix. A unique molecular identifier was introduced onto each TCR beta cDNA molecule by a template-switch 5' adaptor carrying 12 random nucleotides. Each sample yielded at least 3 million CDR3-containing paired-end reads. First-strand cDNA was synthesized from all RNA with the Mint cDNA synthesis kit, primed by a TRBC-specific oligonucleotide. All cDNA was treated with uracil-DNA glycosylase and then went through a first 18-cycle PCR with the universal primers M1SS and BC2_uni_R. Per the authors' processing: Normalization of each sample was performed by random selection of 1 million high-quality reads, each carrying a distinct molecular identifier. Reads with shared molecular identifiers were discarded instead of being binned into consensus sequences. MiTCR, with a Q25 quality threshold and the strictest error-elimination algorithm, was used for CDR3 identification, clonotype clustering and error correction. Lower-bound total TCR beta diversity was estimated with a nonparametric unseen species model using Euler transformation. TCRdb reprocessing: public reads trimmed at Q25 with fastp, clones called with MiXCR, in-frame beta chains kept. Duplicate CDR3 protein sequences are folded into a single record with the most common DNA and genes. These V and J calls derive from TCRdb rather than the authors' analysis. The sample has 1.2 million to 1.5 million distinct CDR3 sequences on record, roughly 45% of them singletons. The biggest ten clones account for roughly 7.7% of the sample.

This TCR derives from a woman aged 18-29 years in good health. Source material: blood. The chain employs TRBV10-3 and TRBJ2-7, with TRBD1 tentatively as D gene (5 bases match). The sequenced DNA: TGTGCCATCAGTGAGGGGATGACAGACGAGCAGTACTTC. This codes for CAISEGMTDEQYF.